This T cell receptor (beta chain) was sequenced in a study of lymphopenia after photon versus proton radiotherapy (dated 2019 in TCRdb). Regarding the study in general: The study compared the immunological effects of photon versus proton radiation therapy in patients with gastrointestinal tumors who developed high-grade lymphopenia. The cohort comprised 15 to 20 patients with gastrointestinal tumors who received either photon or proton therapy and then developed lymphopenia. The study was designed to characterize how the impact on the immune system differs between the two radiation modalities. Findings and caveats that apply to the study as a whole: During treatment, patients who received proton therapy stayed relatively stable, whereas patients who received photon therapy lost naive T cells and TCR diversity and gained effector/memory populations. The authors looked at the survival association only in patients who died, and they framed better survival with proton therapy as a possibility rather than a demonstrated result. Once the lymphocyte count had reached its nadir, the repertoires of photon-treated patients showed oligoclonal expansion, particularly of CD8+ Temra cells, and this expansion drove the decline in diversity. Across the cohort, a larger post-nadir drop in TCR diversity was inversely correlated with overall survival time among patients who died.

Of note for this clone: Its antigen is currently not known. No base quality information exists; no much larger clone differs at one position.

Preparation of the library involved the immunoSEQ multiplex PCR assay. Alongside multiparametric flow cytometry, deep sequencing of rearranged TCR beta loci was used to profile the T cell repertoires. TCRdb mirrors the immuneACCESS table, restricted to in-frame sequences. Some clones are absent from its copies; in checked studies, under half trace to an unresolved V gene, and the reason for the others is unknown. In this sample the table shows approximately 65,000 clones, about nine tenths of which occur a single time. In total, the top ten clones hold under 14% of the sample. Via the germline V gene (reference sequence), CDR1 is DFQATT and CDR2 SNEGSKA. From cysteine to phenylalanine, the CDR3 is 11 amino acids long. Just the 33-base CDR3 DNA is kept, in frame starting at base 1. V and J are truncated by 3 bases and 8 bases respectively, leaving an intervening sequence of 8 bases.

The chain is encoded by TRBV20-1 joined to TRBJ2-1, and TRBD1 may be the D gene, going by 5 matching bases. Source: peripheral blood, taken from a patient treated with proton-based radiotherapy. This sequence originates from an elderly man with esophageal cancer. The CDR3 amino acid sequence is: CSASRVHEQFF. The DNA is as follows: TGCAGTGCTAGCAGGGTGCATGAGCAGTTCTTC.